The TCR beta chain under discussion was sequenced for a study of identifying expanded T cells in peripheral blood. Healthy donors had no documented immune events, such as infections, while sampled. Some clones are missing from TCRdb's copy, which holds only in-frame ones; the method was immunoSEQ multiplex PCR. Of more than 95,000 clones listed, about 80% are singletons. General study findings and limits: Approximately two-week clone count variance significantly increased as total template count grew. Over approximately two and four weeks, about 15 and 18 clones changed, versus around 1.2 between replicates.

CDR3 length: 14 residues. The V and J ends lost 4 bases and 5 bases respectively, with 15 bases between them. Germline V lookup: CDR1 SGHRS, CDR2 YFSETQ. Points on this clone: What it binds is unknown.

The receptor was derived from a person aged 18 to 75 in good health. What was sequenced was blood. The genes are TRBV5-1 and TRBJ2-5; D could derive from TRBD1 or TRBD2 (6 bases each). In nucleotides, the CDR3 is TGCGCCAGCAGCGCTCTTCCGGGGGCGGAGACCCAGTACTTC. It encodes CASSALPGAETQYF.